This section outlines one T cell receptor beta chain sequence together with its context. The sample comes from a study of blood T cell repertoires in COVID-19. Across the study: Sample material is recorded as cDNA or gDNA derived from T cells, B-cell-depleted T cells, or PBMCs.

Data came from immunoSEQ multiplex PCR; TCRdb stores just in-frame clones and leaves some out. The table records approximately 230,000 clones, about four fifths of them present only once. This CDR3 comprises 14 residues. Germline V CDR1 and CDR2: SGHTA, FQGNSA. Trimming pared 7 bases from V and 3 bases from J, leaving 16 bases between. This receptor was obtained from a man older than 75 with acute or convalescent COVID-19. Sequenced material: peripheral blood. The chain combines TRBV7-2 with TRBJ2-7, with a tentative D call TRBD1 (5 bases). The CDR3: CASTSNQGFYEQYF. The DNA for the CDR3 is TGTGCCAGCACCTCTAATCAGGGATTCTACGAGCAGTACTTC.